One sample yielded the 27 T cell receptor beta chains listed below, sequenced in a study of T cell responses to AZD1222 COVID-19 vaccine. The data were produced by immunoSEQ multiplex PCR, yet TCRdb's version contains in-frame clones alone and is incomplete. Of some 100,000 clones in the sample, around 91% are singletons; the top ten hold roughly 2.7%. The sequencing used peripheral blood, collected 28 days after the second AZD1222 dose. These receptors were collected from an adult who received the AZD1222 COVID-19 vaccine.

This chain connects TRBV19 to TRBJ1-4; D is possibly TRBD1 (6 bases). V lost 4 bases, J lost 0 bases, and 15 bases lay in between. Per germline, CDR1 LNHDA and CDR2 SQIVND (reference sequence). This CDR3 has 17 amino acids. CDR3 sequence (DNA): TGTGCCAGTAGTAAGTCCCCTTCAGGGGCAACTAATGAAAAACTGTTTTTT. The encoded protein is CASSKSPSGATNEKLFF.

The chain joins TRBV30 to TRBJ1-5; D may be TRBD1 (5 bases). V was shortened by 2 bases and J by 2 bases, with 10 bases between the two germline ends. The CDR3 loop spans 14 amino acids. Germline CDR1 GTSNPN, CDR2 SVGIG (reference sequence). The CDR3 reads CAWSRRGGNQPQHF. The CDR3 nucleotides read TGTGCCTGGAGTAGGAGGGGCGGCAATCAGCCCCAGCATTTT.

This clone occurred a few times. The chain is built from TRBV5-1 and TRBJ1-1, with D tentatively TRBD1 (5 bases). Trimming left V 4 bases short and J 10 bases short, with 26 bases between. This CDR3 spans 16 amino acids. CDR1 and CDR2 (germline): SGHRS, YFSETQ. The CDR3 spells CASSPSVGEGYSTAFF. As DNA, the CDR3 is TGCGCCAGCAGCCCGAGTGTGGGGGAGGGGTATTCTACAGCTTTCTTT.

The rearrangement uses TRBV7-2 and TRBJ2-7; D not certain. The CDR3 runs 15 residues. Germline lookup yields CDR1 SGHTA and CDR2 FQGNSA. The V end was cut by 6 bases, the J end by 2 bases, with 17 bases between. CDR3 sequence reads: CASSYDGVNPYEQYF. The CDR3 nucleotides are TGTGCCAGCAGTTACGATGGGGTAAACCCCTACGAGCAGTACTTC.

Points on this clone: Compared with germline, one end of the junction differs, possibly owing to a read error. The same CDR3 arises from other DNA sequences in this sample as well. The V and J genes are TRBV5-1 and TRBJ1-5; the match to TRBD1 covers 8 bases. Germline V CDR1 and CDR2: SGHRS, YFSETQ. The CDR3 is made up of 15 amino acids. CDR3 sequence (DNA): TGCGCCAGCAGTTTGGACACAGGGGGGAATCAGCCCCAGCATTTT. Protein product: CASSLDTGGNQPQHF.

The genes are TRBV15 and TRBJ2-3, with D uncertain. Trimming removed 4 bases from V and 4 bases from J, with 12 bases in between. CDR1 and CDR2 from the germline V gene are LNHNV and YYDKDF (reference sequence). This CDR3 has 14 amino acids. The DNA for the CDR3 is TGTGCCACCAGCATACGTGGAGAGGCAGATACGCAGTATTTT. Amino acid sequence: CATSIRGEADTQYF.

This clone has only one observation. The rearrangement uses TRBV23-1 and TRBJ2-7; 9 bases agree with TRBD1. TRBV23-1 qualifies as an ORF whose function is uncertain. The CDR3 consists of 17 residues. Trimming at V came to 0 bases and at J to 2 bases, leaving 8 bases not matched to a gene. For the CDR3, the DNA is TGCGCCAGCAGTCAATCTTGCCGGACAGGGGTCCCCTACGAGCAGTACTTC. Translation gives CASSQSCRTGVPYEQYF.

CDR3: CASRQGSSGNTIYF. CDR3 bases: TGTGCCAGCAGACAGGGGTCCTCTGGAAACACCATATATTTT. This chain links TRBV7-8 with TRBJ1-3; 7 bases align to TRBD1. V was clipped by 6 bases and J by 0 bases; unmatched bases: 2. The CDR3 runs to 14 residues. Germline CDR1 is SGHVS and CDR2 is FQNEAQ. The variable domain in full, completed from reference TRBV7-8 and TRBJ1-3, reads GAGVSQSPRYKVAKRGQDVALRCDPISGHVSLFWYQQALGQGPEFLTYFQNEAQLDKSGLPSDRFFAERPEGSVSTLKIQRTQQEDSAVYLCASRQGSSGNTIYFGEGSWLTVV.

CDR3 DNA: TGTGCCAGCAGCTCTCAACCCGGGACTAGCTCCTACAATGAGCAGTTCTTC. Residues: CASSSQPGTSSYNEQFF. V and J are TRBV11-2 and TRBJ2-1; TRBD2 aligns across 8 bases. Looked up from germline, CDR1 is SGHAT and CDR2 is FQNNGV. This CDR3 is built from 17 residues. Trimming took 4 bases from V and 0 from J; bases not matched to a gene: 8.

This clone was seen a few times. The J gene is TRBJ1-6, the V gene TRBV6-2 or TRBV6-3; D is ambiguous. CDR1 is MNHEY, CDR2 SVGEGT, per germline. This CDR3 region has 14 residues. Trimming stripped 2 bases from V and 9 bases from J, with 11 bases between. In DNA form, the CDR3 reads TGTGCCAGCAGTTACGTTACCTGGACTTCACCCCTCCACTTT. Amino acids: CASSYVTWTSPLHF.

This chain links TRBV4-1 with TRBJ1-1; possible D gene TRBD1, 5 bases. V lost 0 bases and J 3 bases, leaving 11 bases between the germline ends. Germline assignment: CDR1 MGHRA and CDR2 YSYEKL. The CDR3 totals 15 residues. In DNA form, the CDR3 reads TGCGCCAGCAGCCAAGAGAGTACGGGGGACACTGAAGCTTTCTTT. Translated: CASSQESTGDTEAFF.

This clone was counted once. The gene calls are TRBV30 and TRBJ2-1; D gene uncertain. V was cut by 4 bases and J by 4 bases, with 5 bases left in between. The CDR3 runs 11 residues. The germline CDR1 and CDR2 sequences are GTSNPN and SVGIG (reference sequence). CDR3 DNA: TGTGCCTGGACAGATTACAATGAGCAGTTCTTC. This encodes CAWTDYNEQFF. The whole variable domain, remainder taken from reference TRBV30 and TRBJ2-1, is SQTIHQWPATLVQPVGSPLSLECTVEGTSNPNLYWYRQAAGRGLQLLFYSVGIGQISSEVPQNLSASRPQDRQFILSSKKLLLSDSGFYLCAWTDYNEQFFGPGTRLTVL.

The chain combines TRBV7-9 with TRBJ1-4, with D possibly TRBD1 on 5 matching bases. The V and J ends lost 5 bases and 11 bases respectively, with 18 bases between them. This CDR3 spans 14 amino acids. The germline V gene encodes CDR1 SEHNR and CDR2 FQNEAQ (reference sequence). The CDR3: CASSLTEAGSKLFF. CDR3 nucleotides: TGTGCCAGCAGCCTCACAGAGGCAGGGAGTAAACTGTTTTTT.

This rearrangement joins TRBV11-2 to TRBJ2-3; D unresolved. V was trimmed by 4 bases and J by 6 bases, leaving 8 bases between them. CDR3 length equals 12 residues. Germline CDR1 SGHAT, CDR2 FQNNGV. The CDR3 protein is CASSYLNDTQYF. The CDR3 coding sequence is TGTGCCAGCAGCTATCTAAACGATACGCAGTATTTT.

This chain uses TRBV7-2 with TRBJ2-5; the D gene is possibly TRBD2 (6 bases). The CDR3 loop spans 13 amino acids. Per the germline V gene, CDR1 is SGHTA and CDR2 is FQGNSA. V was clipped by 5 bases and J by 5 bases, with 12 bases between them. CDR3 DNA: TGTGCCAGCAGCCCCTGGAGGGCGGAGACCCAGTACTTC. Protein: CASSPWRAETQYF.

This clone is judged medium-sized. In the same sample, other DNA sequences code for this CDR3. This chain links TRBV6-1 with TRBJ1-6; 11 bases align to TRBD1. J gave up 7 bases and V 1 base, and 0 bases lay outside the gene matches. Germline CDR1 MNHNS, CDR2 SASEGT. CDR3 length: 15 residues. CDR3 in DNA: TGTGCCAGCAGTGAAGGGACAGGGGGCAATTCACCCCTCCACTTT. Translation: CASSEGTGGNSPLHF.

This chain links TRBV6-6 with TRBJ2-3; perhaps TRBD1 as D (5 bases). The CDR3 contains 13 residues. Trimming removed 6 bases from V and 6 bases from J, with 13 bases in between. Germline V gene data show CDR1 as MNHNY and CDR2 as SVGAGI (reference sequence). This CDR3 is CASRPTSGDTQYF. CDR3 nucleotides: TGTGCCAGCAGACCAACATCAGGGGATACGCAGTATTTT.

This chain connects TRBV9 to TRBJ2-2, with D possibly being TRBD2 (5 bases). The germline V gene encodes CDR1 SGDLS and CDR2 YYNGEE. The CDR3 consists of 14 residues. Trimming pared 0 bases from V and 10 bases from J, leaving 13 bases between. This CDR3 is CASSVVGGQEELFF. The CDR3 nucleotides read TGTGCCAGCAGCGTAGTTGGAGGCCAGGAGGAGCTGTTTTTT.

The chain carries TRBV4-2 and TRBJ2-3, with D unclear. The CDR3 is 11 residues long. Trimming took off 2 bases at V and 3 bases at J, with 0 bases between the two ends. Germline V gene data show CDR1 as LGHNA and CDR2 as YNFKEQ. CDR3 residues: CASSQTDTQYF. The CDR3 DNA reads as TGTGCCAGCAGCCAAACAGATACGCAGTATTTT.

The chain employs TRBV6-5 and TRBJ2-5; 11 bases are shared with TRBD2. From germline, CDR1 is MNHEY and CDR2 SVGAGI. The J segment lost 4 bases and the V segment lost 5 bases, leaving 6 bases of the junction unmatched. There are 15 residues in the CDR3. The CDR3 DNA reads as TGTGCCAGCAGTACTGTAGGACTAGCGGGAGAGACCCAGTACTTC. It specifies CASSTVGLAGETQYF.

This chain uses TRBV11-2 with TRBJ2-7; a weak D match, TRBD2 (5 bases). Trimming shortened V by 5 bases and J by 0 bases, and 14 bases separated the two germline ends. The germline CDR1 and CDR2 sequences are SGHAT and FQNNGV. The CDR3 covers 15 residues. The CDR3, as DNA: TGTGCCAGCAGCCGTAGCGCGGAGAGCTCCTACGAGCAGTACTTC. The encoded protein is CASSRSAESSYEQYF. The full variable domain, its missing parts supplied by reference TRBV11-2 and TRBJ2-7, is EAGVAQSPRYKIIEKRQSVAFWCNPISGHATLYWYQQILGQGPKLLIQFQNNGVVDDSQLPKDRFSAERLKGVDSTLKIQPAKLEDSAVYLCASSRSAESSYEQYFGPGTRLTVT.

The chain couples TRBV27 to TRBJ1-2; 9 positions match TRBD1. The CDR3 has 15 amino acids. Germline V CDR1 and CDR2: MNHEY, SMNVEV (reference sequence). With V trimmed by 4 bases and J by 2 bases, 5 bases remained unmatched. The CDR3 loop is CASSSSDRGNYGYTF. The CDR3 DNA sequence: TGTGCCAGCAGTTCCTCGGACAGGGGCAACTATGGCTACACCTTC.

The J gene is TRBJ2-1, the V gene TRBV6-2 or TRBV6-3, with 7 bases fitting TRBD2. V trimming: 0 bases; J trimming: 2 bases; junction bases outside the gene matches: 1. Germline CDR1 MNHEY, CDR2 SVGEGT. The CDR3 is made up of 15 amino acids. CDR3 protein: CASSYSGLTYNEQFF. In DNA form, the CDR3 reads TGTGCCAGCAGTTACTCGGGACTAACCTACAATGAGCAGTTCTTC.

V is TRBV6-5 and J is TRBJ1-2; D call uncertain. The V gene's germline CDR1 is MNHEY and CDR2 SVGAGI. The V and J ends lost 2 bases and 0 bases respectively, with 4 bases between them. The CDR3 extends over 13 amino acids. CDR3 nucleotides: TGTGCCAGCAGTTACGACCCTAACTATGGCTACACCTTC. The encoded protein is CASSYDPNYGYTF.

Concerning this clone itself: No DNA is shown, since the ends of the CDR3 on it are uncertain; the CDR3 is the one TCRdb lists. The V call is TRBV3-1 (or the pseudogene TRBV3-2), the J call TRBJ2-1; whether TRBD2, the table's D call, matches the DNA was not checked. The CDR3 length equals 17 residues, ends included. Germline V gives CDR1 LGHDT, CDR2 YNNKEL (reference sequence). The CDR3: CASSQVGPGTSGSRWFF.

The CDR3 spells CASSLGPFLEETQYF. The CDR3 DNA follows: TGTGCCAGCAGCCTCGGGCCTTTCCTAGAAGAGACCCAGTACTTC. V is TRBV3-1 (or the pseudogene TRBV3-2) and J is TRBJ2-5; D not certain. This CDR3 is built from 15 residues. The V and J ends lost 4 bases and 3 bases respectively, with 15 bases between them. The germline gives CDR1 LGHDT, CDR2 YNNKEL (reference sequence).

V is TRBV11-3 and J is TRBJ2-2; 8 nucleotides line up with TRBD2. Unmatched junction bases numbered 2, after V lost 5 bases and J lost 0 bases. Per the germline V gene, CDR1 is SGHNT and CDR2 is YENEEA. The CDR3 runs to 15 residues. The CDR3 spells CASSLAGSNTGELFF. The CDR3 DNA follows: TGTGCCAGCAGCCTAGCGGGTTCGAACACCGGGGAGCTGTTTTTT.